This T cell receptor beta chain was found in a study of response to subunit inactivated influenza vaccine. One entry per CDR3 protein, called by TCRdb with MiXCR from the RT-PCR reads. Here the sample spans some 500,000 distinct CDR3 sequences, 15% to 20% being singletons. Germline CDR1 is SGHKS and CDR2 is YYEKEE (reference sequence). Trimming removed 4 bases from V and 1 base from J, with 12 bases in between. The CDR3 loop spans 15 amino acids. This clonotype has more than one count but fewer than ten. The chain carries TRBV5-5 and TRBJ2-1, with D unclear. This TCR was recovered from a man between 50 and 70 years old who received an inactivated influenza vaccine. The sequencing here drew on CD4+ T cells sorted from PBMCs, taken less than 30 months after vaccination. The chain's CDR3 is CASSTPLRSYNEQFF. The CDR3 region has the DNA TGTGCCAGCAGCACCCCGCTTCGATCCTACAATGAGCAGTTCTTC.